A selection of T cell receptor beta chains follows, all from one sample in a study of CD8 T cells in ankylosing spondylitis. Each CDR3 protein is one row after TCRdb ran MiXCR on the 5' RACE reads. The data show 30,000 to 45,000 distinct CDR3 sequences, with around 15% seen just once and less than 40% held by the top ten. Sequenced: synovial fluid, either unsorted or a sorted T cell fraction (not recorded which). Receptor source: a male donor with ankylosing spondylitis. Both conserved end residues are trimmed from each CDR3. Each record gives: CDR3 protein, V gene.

ASSPTRGYEQY,TRBV27
ASSSGRGAKNIQY,TRBV12-3/TRBV12-4
SVEEQSFGGYT,TRBV29-1
ASSQASGRALDEQF,TRBV4-1
ASSVAGNEAF,TRBV9
ASSQGGESYEQY,TRBV4-1
ASSLSSDWTSVNEQF,TRBV4-3
ASSEEVASGANVLT,TRBV6-1
ASSDGTSNQPQH,TRBV6-4
ASSFLPSGSTYNEQF,TRBV6-2/TRBV6-3
ASSQEAGTGGNEQF,TRBV4-2
ASSSQGDEQY,TRBV7-9
SGTQGTGGLAEAF,TRBV29-1
ASRLLNEQF,TRBV2
AWSRQGIDTQY,TRBV30
ASSLYRVYNSPLH,TRBV28
SVEDKVGGYT,TRBV29-1